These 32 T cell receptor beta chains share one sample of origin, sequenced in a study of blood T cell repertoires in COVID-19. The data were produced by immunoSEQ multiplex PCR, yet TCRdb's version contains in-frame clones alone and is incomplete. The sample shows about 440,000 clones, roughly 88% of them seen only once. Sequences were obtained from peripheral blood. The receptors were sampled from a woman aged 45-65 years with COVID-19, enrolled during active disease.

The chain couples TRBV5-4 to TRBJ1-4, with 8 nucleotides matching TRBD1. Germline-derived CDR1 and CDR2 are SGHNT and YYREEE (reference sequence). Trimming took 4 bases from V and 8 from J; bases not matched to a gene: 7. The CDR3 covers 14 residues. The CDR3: CASSHGQGREKLFF. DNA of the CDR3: TGTGCCAGCAGCCATGGACAGGGACGAGAAAAACTGTTTTTT.

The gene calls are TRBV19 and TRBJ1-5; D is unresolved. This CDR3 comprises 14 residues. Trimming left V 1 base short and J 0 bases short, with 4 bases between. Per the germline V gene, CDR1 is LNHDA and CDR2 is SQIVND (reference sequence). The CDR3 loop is CASSIAGSNQPQHF. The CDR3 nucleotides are TGTGCCAGTAGTATAGCCGGTAGCAATCAGCCCCAGCATTTT.

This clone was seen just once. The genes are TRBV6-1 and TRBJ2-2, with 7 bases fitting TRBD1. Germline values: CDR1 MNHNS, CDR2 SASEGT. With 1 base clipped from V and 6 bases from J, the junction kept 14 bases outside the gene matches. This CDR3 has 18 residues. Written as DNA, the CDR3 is TGTGCCAGCAGTGAAGGTCCCATTGGGCAGGGGGTAGCCGGGGAGCTGTTTTTT. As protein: CASSEGPIGQGVAGELFF.

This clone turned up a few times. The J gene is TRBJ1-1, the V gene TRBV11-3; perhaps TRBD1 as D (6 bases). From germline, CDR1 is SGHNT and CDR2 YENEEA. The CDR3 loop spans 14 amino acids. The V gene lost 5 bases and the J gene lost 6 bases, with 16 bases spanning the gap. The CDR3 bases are TGTGCCAGCAGCCGAACAGGGCGGTTGGCTGAAGCTTTCTTT. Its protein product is CASSRTGRLAEAFF. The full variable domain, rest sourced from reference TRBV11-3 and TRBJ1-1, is EAGVVQSPRYKIIEKKQPVAFWCNPISGHNTLYWYLQNLGQGPELLIRYENEEAVDDSQLPKDRFSAERLKGVDSTLKIQPAELGDSAVYLCASSRTGRLAEAFFGQGTRLTVV.

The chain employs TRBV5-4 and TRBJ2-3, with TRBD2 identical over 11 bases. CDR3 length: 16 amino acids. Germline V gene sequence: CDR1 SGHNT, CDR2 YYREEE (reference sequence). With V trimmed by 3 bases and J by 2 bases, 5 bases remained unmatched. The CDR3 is CASSSGTSGFTDTQYF. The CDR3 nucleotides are TGTGCCAGCAGCTCTGGGACTAGCGGATTCACAGATACGCAGTATTTT.

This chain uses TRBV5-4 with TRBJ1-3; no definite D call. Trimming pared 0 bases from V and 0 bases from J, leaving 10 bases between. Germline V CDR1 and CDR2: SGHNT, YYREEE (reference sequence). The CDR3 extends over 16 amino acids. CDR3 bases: TGTGCCAGCAGCTTGGATGGGAGGCCCTCTGGAAACACCATATATTTT. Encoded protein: CASSLDGRPSGNTIYF. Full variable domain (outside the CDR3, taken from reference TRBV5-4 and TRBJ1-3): ETGVTQSPTHLIKTRGQQVTLRCSSQSGHNTVSWYQQALGQGPQFIFQYYREEENGRGNFPPRFSGLQFPNYSSELNVNALELDDSALYLCASSLDGRPSGNTIYFGEGSWLTVV.

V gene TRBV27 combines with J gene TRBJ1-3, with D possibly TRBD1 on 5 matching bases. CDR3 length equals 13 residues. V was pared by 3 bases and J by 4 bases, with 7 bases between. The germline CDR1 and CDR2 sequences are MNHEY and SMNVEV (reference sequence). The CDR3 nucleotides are TGTGCCAGCAGTTTGCCAGGGGGAAACACCATATATTTT. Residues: CASSLPGGNTIYF.

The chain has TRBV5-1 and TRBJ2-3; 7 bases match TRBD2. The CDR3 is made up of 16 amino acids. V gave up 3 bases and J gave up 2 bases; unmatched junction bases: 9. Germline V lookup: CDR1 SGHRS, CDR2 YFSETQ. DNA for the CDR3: TGCGCCAGCAGCTACACAGCGGGGTCTTACACAGATACGCAGTATTTT. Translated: CASSYTAGSYTDTQYF.

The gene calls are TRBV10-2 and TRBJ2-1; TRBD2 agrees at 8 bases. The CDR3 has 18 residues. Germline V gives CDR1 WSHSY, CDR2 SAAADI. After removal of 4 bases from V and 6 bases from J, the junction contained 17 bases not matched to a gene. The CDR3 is CASSVSVGSGGNTNEQFF. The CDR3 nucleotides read TGCGCCAGCAGTGTGTCTGTAGGAAGCGGGGGAAATACCAATGAGCAGTTCTTC.

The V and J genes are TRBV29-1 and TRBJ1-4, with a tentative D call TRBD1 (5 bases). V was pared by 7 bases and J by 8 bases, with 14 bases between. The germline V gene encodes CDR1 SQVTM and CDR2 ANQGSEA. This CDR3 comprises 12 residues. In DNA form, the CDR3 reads TGCAGCGCAGGGAGGCGAGGGGAAAAACTGTTTTTT. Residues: CSAGRRGEKLFF.

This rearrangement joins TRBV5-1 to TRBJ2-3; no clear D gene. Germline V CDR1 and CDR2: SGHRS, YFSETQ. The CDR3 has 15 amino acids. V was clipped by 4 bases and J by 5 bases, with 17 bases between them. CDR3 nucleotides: TGCGCCAGCAGCCCGACTTACCTGGCGAAAGATACGCAGTATTTT. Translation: CASSPTYLAKDTQYF.

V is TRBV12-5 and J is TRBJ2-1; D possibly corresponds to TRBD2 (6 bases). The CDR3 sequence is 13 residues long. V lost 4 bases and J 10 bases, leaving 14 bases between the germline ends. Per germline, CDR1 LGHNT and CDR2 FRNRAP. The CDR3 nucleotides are TGTGCTAGTGGTTCCCTGGGACTTGGAGAGCAGTTCTTC. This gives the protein CASGSLGLGEQFF.

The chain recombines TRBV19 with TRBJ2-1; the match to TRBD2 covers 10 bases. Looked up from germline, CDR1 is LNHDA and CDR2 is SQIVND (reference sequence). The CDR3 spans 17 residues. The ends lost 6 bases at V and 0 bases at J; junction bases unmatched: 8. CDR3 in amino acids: CASSSRLAGGSYNEQFF. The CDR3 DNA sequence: TGTGCCAGTAGCTCTAGACTAGCGGGCGGCTCCTACAATGAGCAGTTCTTC.

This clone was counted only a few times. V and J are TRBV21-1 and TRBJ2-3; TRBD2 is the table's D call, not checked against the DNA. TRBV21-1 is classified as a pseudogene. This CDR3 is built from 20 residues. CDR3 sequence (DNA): TGTGCCAGCAGCAAAGAAGGGGTCCCGGGACTAGCGGGGTGCACAGATACGCAGTATTTT. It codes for CASSKEGVPGLAGCTDTQYF.

The CDR3 loop is CASSPGSSSDYGYTF. The CDR3, as DNA: TGCGCCAGCAGCCCCGGGTCATCGTCGGACTATGGCTACACCTTC. The chain couples TRBV5-1 to TRBJ1-2; D is ambiguous. Germline CDR1 reads SGHRS; CDR2 reads YFSETQ. This CDR3 has 15 amino acids. V lost 4 bases and J lost 3, with 16 bases in between.

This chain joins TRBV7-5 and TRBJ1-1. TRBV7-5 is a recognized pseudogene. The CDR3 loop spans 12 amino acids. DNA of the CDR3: TGTGCCAGAGGCTACGAGGTCGCTGAAGCTTTCTTT. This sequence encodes CARGYEVAEAFF.

The CDR3 loop reads CASSLVGTVYEQYF. The CDR3, as DNA: TGTGCCAGCAGCTTAGTGGGGACAGTCTACGAGCAGTACTTC. The chain links TRBV11-2 to TRBJ2-7; TRBD1 agrees at 7 bases. The CDR3 loop spans 14 amino acids. Germline V gene lookup returns CDR1 SGHAT and CDR2 FQNNGV. Unmatched junction bases numbered 3, after V lost 1 base and J lost 3 bases.

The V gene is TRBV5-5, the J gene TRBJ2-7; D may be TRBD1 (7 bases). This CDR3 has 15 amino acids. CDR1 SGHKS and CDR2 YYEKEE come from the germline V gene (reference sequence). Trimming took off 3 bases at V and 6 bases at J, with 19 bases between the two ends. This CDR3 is CASSSPETGRPEQYF. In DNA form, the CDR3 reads TGTGCCAGCAGCTCCCCAGAGACAGGGAGGCCCGAGCAGTACTTC.

CDR3 in amino acids: CASSPLSGQAIGGETQYF. The CDR3, as DNA: TGTGCCAGCTCACCATTGTCGGGACAGGCGATCGGAGGGGAGACCCAGTACTTC. The V call is TRBV18, the J call TRBJ2-5; TRBD1 agrees at 8 bases. The germline gives CDR1 KGHSH, CDR2 LQKENI. This CDR3 has 18 residues. With 2 bases clipped from V and 5 bases from J, the junction kept 16 bases outside the gene matches.

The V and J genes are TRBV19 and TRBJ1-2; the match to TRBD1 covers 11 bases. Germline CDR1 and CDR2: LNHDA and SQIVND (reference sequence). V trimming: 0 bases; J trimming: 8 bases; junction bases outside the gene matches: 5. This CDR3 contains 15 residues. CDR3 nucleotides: TGTGCCAGTAGTATAGATCGGACAGGGGGCGGAGGCTACACCTTC. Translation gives CASSIDRTGGGGYTF.

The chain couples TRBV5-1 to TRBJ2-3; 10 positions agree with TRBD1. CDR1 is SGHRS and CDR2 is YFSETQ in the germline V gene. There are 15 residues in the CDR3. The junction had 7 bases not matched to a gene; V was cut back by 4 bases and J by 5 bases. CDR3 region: CASSPRTGGGDTQYF. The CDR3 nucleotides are TGCGCCAGCAGCCCACGGACAGGGGGGGGAGATACGCAGTATTTT.

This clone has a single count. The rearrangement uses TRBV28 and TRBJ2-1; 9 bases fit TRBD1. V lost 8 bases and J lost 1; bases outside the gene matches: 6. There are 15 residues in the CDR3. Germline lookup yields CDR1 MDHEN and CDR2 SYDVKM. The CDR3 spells CASQTGGGSYNEQFF. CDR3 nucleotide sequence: TGTGCCAGCCAGACAGGGGGTGGGTCCTACAATGAGCAGTTCTTC.

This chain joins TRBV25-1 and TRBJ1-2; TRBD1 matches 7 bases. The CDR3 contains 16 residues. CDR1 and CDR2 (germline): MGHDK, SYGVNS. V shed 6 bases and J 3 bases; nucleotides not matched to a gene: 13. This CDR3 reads CASRGKFRGQYYGYTF. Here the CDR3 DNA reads TGTGCCAGCAGAGGAAAATTTAGGGGGCAATACTATGGCTACACCTTC.

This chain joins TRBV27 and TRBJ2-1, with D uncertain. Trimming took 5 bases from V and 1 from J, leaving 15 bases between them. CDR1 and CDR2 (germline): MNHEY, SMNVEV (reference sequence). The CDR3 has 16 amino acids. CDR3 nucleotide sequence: TGTGCCAGCAGTCCACGCCCCTACGGGTCCTACAATGAGCAGTTCTTC. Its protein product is CASSPRPYGSYNEQFF.

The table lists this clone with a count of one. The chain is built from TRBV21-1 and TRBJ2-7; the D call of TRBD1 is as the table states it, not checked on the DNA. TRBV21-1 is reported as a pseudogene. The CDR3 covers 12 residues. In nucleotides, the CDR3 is TGTGCCAGCATGGATCGGACATACGAGCAGTACTTC. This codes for CASMDRTYEQYF.

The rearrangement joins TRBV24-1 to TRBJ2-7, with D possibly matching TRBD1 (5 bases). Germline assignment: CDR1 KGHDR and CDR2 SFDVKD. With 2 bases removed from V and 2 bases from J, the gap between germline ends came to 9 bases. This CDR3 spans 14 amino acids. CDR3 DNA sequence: TGTGCCACCAGTGATTCAGGGAATCCCTACGAGCAGTACTTC. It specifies CATSDSGNPYEQYF.

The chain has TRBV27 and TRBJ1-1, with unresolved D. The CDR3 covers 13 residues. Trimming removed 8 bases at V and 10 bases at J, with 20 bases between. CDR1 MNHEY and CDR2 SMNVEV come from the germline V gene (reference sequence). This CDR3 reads CASAAHGGYGAFF. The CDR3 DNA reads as TGTGCCAGCGCCGCACATGGAGGTTATGGAGCTTTCTTT.

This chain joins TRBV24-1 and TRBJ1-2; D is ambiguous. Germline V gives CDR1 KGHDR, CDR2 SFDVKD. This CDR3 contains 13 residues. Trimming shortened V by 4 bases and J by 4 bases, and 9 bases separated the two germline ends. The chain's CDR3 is CATSEAGSYGYTF. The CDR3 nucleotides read TGTGCCACCAGTGAGGCGGGGAGCTATGGCTACACCTTC.

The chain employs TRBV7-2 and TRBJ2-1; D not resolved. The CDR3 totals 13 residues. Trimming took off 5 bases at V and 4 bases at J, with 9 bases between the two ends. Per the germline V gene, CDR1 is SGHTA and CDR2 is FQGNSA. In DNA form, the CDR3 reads TGTGCCAGCAGCCCACGCTATTACAATGAGCAGTTCTTC. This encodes CASSPRYYNEQFF.

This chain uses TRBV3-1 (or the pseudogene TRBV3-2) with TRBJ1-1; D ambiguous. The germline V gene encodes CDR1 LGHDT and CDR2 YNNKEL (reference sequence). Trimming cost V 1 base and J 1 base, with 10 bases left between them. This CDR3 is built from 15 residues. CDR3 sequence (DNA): TGTGCCAGCAGCCAAGGTCCCAGTTCGAACACTGAAGCTTTCTTT. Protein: CASSQGPSSNTEAFF.

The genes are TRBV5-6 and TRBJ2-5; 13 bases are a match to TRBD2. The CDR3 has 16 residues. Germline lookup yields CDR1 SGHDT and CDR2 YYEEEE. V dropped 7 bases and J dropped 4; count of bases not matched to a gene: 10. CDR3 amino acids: CASLETSGGQGETQYF. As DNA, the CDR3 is TGTGCCAGCCTAGAGACTAGCGGGGGGCAAGGAGAGACCCAGTACTTC.

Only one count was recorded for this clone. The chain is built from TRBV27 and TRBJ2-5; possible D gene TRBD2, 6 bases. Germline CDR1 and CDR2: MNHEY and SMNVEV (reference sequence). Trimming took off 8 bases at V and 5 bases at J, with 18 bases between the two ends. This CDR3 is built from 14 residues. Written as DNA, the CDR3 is TGTGCCAGCGGAATTTGGGGGGTAGGGGAGACCCAGTACTTC. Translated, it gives CASGIWGVGETQYF.